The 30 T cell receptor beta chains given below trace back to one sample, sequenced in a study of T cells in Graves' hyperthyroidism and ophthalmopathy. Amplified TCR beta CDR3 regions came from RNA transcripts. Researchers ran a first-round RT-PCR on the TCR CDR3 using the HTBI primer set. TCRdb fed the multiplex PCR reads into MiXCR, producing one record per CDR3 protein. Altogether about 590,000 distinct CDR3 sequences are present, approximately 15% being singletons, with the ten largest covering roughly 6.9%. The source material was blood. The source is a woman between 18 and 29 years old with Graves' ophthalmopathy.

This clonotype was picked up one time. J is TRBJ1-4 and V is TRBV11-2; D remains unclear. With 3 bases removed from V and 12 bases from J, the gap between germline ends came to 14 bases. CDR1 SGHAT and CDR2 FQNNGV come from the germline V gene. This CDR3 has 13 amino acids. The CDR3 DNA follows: TGTGCCAGCAGCTTGTACAGCCGAGAAGAACTGTTTTTT. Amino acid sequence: CASSLYSREELFF.

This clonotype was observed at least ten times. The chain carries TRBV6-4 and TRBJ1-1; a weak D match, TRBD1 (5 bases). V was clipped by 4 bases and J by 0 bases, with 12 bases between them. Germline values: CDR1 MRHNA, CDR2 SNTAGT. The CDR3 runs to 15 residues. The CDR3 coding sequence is TGTGCCAGCAGTGCCAGAACAGGTTTGAACACTGAAGCTTTCTTT. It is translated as CASSARTGLNTEAFF.

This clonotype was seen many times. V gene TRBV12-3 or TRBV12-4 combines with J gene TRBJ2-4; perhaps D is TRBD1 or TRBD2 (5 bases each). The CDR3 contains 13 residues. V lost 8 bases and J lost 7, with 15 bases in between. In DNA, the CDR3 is TGTGCCAGCCGGGAAGGGGAGTGGAACATTCAGTACTTC. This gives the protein CASREGEWNIQYF.

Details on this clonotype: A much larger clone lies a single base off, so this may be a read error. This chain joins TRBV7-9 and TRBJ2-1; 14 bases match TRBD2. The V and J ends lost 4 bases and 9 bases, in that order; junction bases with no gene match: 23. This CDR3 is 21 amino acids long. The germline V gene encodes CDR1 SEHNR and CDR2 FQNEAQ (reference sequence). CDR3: CASSSITGTSGRGGLNSEQFF. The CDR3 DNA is TGTGCCAGCAGCTCCATCACCGGGACTAGCGGGAGAGGCGGTCTTAACAGTGAGCAGTTCTTC.

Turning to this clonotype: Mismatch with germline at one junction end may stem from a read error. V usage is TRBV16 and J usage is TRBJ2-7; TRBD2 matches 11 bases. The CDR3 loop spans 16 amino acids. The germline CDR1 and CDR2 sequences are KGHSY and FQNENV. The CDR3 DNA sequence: TGTGCCAGCAGCCAAGGGACTAGCGGAGGTACCTACGAGCGGTACTTC. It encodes CASSQGTSGGTYERYF.

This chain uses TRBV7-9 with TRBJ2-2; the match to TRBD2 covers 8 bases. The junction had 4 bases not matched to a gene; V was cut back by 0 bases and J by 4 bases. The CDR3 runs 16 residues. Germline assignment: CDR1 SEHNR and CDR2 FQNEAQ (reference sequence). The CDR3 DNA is TGTGCCAGCAGCTTAGCAGGAGCGGGAGTCACCGGGGAGCTGTTTTTT. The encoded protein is CASSLAGAGVTGELFF.

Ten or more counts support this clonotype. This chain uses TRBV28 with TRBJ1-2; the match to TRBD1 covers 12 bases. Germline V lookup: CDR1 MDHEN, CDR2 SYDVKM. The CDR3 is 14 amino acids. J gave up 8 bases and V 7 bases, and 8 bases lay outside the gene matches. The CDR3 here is CASTQGTGGGGYTF. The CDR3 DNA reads TGTGCCAGCACCCAAGGGACAGGGGGCGGGGGCTACACCTTC.

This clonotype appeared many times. The CDR3 sequence: CASSLVSQTTQYF. CDR3 sequence (DNA): TGTGCCAGCAGCCTGGTCTCTCAGACAACCCAGTACTTC. This chain uses TRBV7-9 with TRBJ2-5; no definite D call. Trimming pared 5 bases from V and 8 bases from J, leaving 15 bases between. The CDR3 consists of 13 residues. Germline CDR1 SEHNR, CDR2 FQNEAQ (reference sequence).

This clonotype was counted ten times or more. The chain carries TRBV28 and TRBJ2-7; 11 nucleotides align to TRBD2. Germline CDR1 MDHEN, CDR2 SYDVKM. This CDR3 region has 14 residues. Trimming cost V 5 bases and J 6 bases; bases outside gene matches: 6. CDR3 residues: CASSMTGTSGEQYF. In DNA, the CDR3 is TGTGCCAGCAGTATGACCGGGACTAGCGGCGAGCAGTACTTC.

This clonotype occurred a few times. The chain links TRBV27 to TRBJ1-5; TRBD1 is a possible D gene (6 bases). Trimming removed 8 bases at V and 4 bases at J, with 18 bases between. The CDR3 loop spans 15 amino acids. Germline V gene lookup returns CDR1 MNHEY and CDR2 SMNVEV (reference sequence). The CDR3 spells CASLKVAGENQPQHF. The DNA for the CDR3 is TGTGCCAGCCTCAAGGTGGCAGGGGAGAATCAGCCCCAGCATTTT.

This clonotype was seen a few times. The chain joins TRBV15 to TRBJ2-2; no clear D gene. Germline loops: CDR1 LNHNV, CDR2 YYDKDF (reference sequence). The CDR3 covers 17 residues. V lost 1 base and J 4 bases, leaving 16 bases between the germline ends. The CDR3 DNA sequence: TGTGCCACCAGCAGAGCAGGTGGAGCTAGATCCACCGGGGAGCTGTTTTTT. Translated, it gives CATSRAGGARSTGELFF.

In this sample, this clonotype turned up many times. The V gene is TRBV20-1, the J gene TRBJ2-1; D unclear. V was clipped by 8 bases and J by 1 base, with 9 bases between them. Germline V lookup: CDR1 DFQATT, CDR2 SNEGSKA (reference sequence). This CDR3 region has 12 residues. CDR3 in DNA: TGCAGTTCCGGCCTATCCTACAATGAGCAGTTCTTC. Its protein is CSSGLSYNEQFF.

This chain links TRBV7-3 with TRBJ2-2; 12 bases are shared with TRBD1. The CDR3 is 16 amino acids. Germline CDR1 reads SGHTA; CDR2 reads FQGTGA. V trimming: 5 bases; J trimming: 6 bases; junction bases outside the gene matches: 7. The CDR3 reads CASSPVGQGAAGELFF. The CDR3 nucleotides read TGTGCCAGCAGCCCAGTGGGACAGGGGGCAGCCGGGGAGCTGTTTTTT.

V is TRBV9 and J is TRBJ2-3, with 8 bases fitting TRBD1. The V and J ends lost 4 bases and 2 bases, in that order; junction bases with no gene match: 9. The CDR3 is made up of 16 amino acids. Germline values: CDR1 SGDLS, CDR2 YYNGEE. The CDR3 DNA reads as TGTGCCAGCAGCATGTCCGAGACAGGGGTCACAGATACGCAGTATTTT. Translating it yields CASSMSETGVTDTQYF.

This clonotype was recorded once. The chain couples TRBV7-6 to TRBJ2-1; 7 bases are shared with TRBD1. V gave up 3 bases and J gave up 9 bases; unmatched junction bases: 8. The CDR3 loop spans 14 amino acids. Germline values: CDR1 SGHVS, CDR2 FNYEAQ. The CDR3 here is CASSLDRPEGEQFF. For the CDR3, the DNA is TGTGCCAGCAGCTTGGACAGGCCCGAGGGTGAGCAGTTCTTC.

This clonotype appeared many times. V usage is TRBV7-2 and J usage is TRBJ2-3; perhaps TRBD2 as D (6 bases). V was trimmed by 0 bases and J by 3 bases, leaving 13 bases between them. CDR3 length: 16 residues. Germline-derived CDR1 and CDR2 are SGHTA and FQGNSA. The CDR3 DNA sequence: TGTGCCAGCAGCTTAGCCCTAGCGCGGGGAACAGATACGCAGTATTTT. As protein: CASSLALARGTDTQYF.

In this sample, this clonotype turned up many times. The CDR3 loop is CASSKSDTQYF. In nucleotides, the CDR3 is TGTGCCAGCAGTAAGTCAGATACGCAGTATTTT. The chain recombines TRBV2 with TRBJ2-3; D is ambiguous. V lost 5 bases and J 4 bases, leaving 4 bases between the germline ends. CDR3 length: 11 residues. The germline CDR1 and CDR2 sequences are SNHLY and FYNNEI.

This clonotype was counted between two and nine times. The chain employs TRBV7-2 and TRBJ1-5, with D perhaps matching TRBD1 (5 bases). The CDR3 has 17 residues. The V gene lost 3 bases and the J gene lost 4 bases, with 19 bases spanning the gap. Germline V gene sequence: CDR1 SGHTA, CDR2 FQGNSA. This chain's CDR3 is CASSFTRPREGNQPQHF. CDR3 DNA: TGTGCCAGCAGCTTCACCAGACCCAGGGAAGGGAATCAGCCCCAGCATTTT.

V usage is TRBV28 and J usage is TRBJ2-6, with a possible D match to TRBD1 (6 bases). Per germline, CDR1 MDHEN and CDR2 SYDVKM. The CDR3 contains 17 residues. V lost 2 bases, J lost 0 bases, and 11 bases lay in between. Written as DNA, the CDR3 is TGTGCCAGCAGTTTAAGGCCAGGGGTCTCTGGGGCCAACGTCCTGACTTTC. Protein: CASSLRPGVSGANVLTF.

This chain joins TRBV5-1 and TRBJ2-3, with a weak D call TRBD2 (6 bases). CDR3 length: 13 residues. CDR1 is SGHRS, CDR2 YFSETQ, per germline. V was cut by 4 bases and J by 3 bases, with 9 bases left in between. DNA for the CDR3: TGCGCCAGCAGCGAGGGGACTACAGATACGCAGTATTTT. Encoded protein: CASSEGTTDTQYF.

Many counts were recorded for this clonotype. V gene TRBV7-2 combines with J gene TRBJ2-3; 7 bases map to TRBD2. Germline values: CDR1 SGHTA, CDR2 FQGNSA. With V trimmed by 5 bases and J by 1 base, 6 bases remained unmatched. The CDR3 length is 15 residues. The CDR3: CASSPDAGGTDTQYF. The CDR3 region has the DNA TGTGCCAGCAGCCCCGATGCGGGGGGCACAGATACGCAGTATTTT.

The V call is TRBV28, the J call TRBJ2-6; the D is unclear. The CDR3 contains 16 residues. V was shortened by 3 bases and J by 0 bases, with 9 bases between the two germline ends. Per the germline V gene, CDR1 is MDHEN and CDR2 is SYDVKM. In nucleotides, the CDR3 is TGTGCCAGCAGTTTCGTGTCGTTCTCTGGGGCCAACGTCCTGACTTTC. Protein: CASSFVSFSGANVLTF.

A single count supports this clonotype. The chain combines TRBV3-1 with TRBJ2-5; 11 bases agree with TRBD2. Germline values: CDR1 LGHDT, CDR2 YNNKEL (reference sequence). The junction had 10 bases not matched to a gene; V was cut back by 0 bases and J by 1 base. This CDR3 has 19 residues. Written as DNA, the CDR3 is TGTGCCAGCAGCCAAGATCGGGGAACTAGCGGGAGATTCCAAGAGACCCAGTACTTC. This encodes CASSQDRGTSGRFQETQYF.

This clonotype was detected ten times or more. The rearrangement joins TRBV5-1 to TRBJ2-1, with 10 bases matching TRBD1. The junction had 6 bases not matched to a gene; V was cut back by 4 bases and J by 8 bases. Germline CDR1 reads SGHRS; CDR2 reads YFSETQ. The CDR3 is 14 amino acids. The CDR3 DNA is TGCGCCAGCAGCCCCCGGGACAGGGGCCATGAGCAGTTCTTC. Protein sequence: CASSPRDRGHEQFF.

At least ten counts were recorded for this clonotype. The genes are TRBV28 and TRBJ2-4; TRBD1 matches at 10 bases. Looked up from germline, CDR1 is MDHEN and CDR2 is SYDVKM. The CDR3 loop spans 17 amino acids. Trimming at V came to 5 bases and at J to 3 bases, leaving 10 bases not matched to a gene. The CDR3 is CASSRPGQGEYKNIQYF. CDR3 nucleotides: TGTGCCAGCAGTAGACCCGGACAGGGGGAATACAAAAACATTCAGTACTTC.

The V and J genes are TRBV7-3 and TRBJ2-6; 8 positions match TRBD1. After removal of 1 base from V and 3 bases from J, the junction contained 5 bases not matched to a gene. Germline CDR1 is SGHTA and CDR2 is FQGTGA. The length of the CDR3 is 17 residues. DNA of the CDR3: TGTGCCAGCAGCTTAATCAGGGGGCTAAATGGGGCCAACGTCCTGACTTTC. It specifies CASSLIRGLNGANVLTF.

The DNA of the CDR3 is TGTGCCAGCAGCTTGAACAGTGTGTACAATGAGCAGTTCTTC. It translates to CASSLNSVYNEQFF. The J gene is TRBJ2-1, the V gene TRBV7-9; no clear D. The V gene lost 3 bases and the J gene lost 4 bases, with 10 bases spanning the gap. The CDR3 sequence is 14 residues long. Germline CDR1 SEHNR, CDR2 FQNEAQ (reference sequence).

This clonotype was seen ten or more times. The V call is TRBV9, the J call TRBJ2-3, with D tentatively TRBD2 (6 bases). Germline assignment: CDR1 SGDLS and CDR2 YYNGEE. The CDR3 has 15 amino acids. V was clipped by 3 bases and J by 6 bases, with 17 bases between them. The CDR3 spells CASSDRDLARDTQYF. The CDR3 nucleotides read TGTGCCAGCAGCGACCGGGACCTAGCGAGGGATACGCAGTATTTT.

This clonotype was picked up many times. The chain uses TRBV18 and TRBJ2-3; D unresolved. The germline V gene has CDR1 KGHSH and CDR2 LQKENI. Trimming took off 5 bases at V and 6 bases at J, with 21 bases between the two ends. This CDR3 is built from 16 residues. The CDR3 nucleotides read TGTGCCAGCTCATCCTATTACTCGGCTCGGGCGGATACGCAGTATTTT. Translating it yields CASSSYYSARADTQYF.

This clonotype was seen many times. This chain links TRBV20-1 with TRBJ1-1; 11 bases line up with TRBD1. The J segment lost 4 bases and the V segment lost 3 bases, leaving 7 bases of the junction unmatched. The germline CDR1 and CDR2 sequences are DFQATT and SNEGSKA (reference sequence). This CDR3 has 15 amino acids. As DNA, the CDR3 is TGCAGTGCTAGCCCCCCGGGACAGGGGGGCACTGAAGCTTTCTTT. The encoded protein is CSASPPGQGGTEAFF.